These 13 T cell receptor beta chains came from one sample sequenced in a study of early T cells in non-severe SARS-CoV-2 infection. From the 5' RACE reads, TCRdb called clonotypes with MiXCR, one entry per CDR3 protein. This table has tens of thousands of distinct CDR3 sequences, 11% appearing once. The source material was whole blood. Source of these receptors: an adult who was a healthcare worker with PCR-confirmed SARS-CoV-2 infection or an uninfected control (not recorded which).

This clonotype has a handful of counts. This chain connects TRBV6-2 or TRBV6-3 to TRBJ2-7; the match to TRBD2 covers 10 bases. The CDR3 spans 16 residues. Unmatched junction bases numbered 6, after V lost 0 bases and J lost 4 bases. Germline-derived CDR1 and CDR2 are MNHEY and SVGEGT. CDR3 region: CASSYSRDSGGYEQYF. The CDR3 DNA is TGTGCCAGCAGTTACTCCAGGGATAGCGGGGGGTACGAGCAGTACTTC.

This clonotype was seen only a few times. The gene calls are TRBV30 and TRBJ1-1; D is unclear. V was shortened by 0 bases and J by 8 bases, with 7 bases between the two germline ends. Germline V gene lookup returns CDR1 GTSNPN and CDR2 SVGIG (reference sequence). The CDR3 length is 11 residues. The CDR3 DNA sequence: TGTGCCTGGAGTGTAGAAACAGAAGCTTTCTTT. Translation: CAWSVETEAFF. Full variable domain (missing parts from reference TRBV30 and TRBJ1-1): SQTIHQWPATLVQPVGSPLSLECTVEGTSNPNLYWYRQAAGRGLQLLFYSVGIGQISSEVPQNLSASRPQDRQFILSSKKLLLSDSGFYLCAWSVETEAFFGQGTRLTVV.

This clonotype came up a few times. The chain uses TRBV12-3 or TRBV12-4 and TRBJ1-2; possibly TRBD1 for D (6 bases). The CDR3 runs 13 residues. The V end lost 4 bases, the J end lost 2 bases, and 8 bases lay between the germline ends. The CDR3 nucleotides are TGTGCCAGCAGTTACAGGGAAAACTATGGCTACACCTTC. Translating it yields CASSYRENYGYTF.

This clonotype was seen many times. The chain carries TRBV11-3 and TRBJ2-5, with 10 bases lining up with TRBD1. After removal of 2 bases from V and 3 bases from J, the junction contained 3 bases not matched to a gene. The germline V gene encodes CDR1 SGHNT and CDR2 YENEEA. The CDR3 contains 15 residues. CDR3 sequence reads: CASSLYGTGEETQYF. The CDR3 coding sequence is TGTGCCAGCAGCTTATACGGGACAGGGGAAGAGACCCAGTACTTC.

The chain links TRBV27 to TRBJ2-7, with no clear D. The germline V gene has CDR1 MNHEY and CDR2 SMNVEV (reference sequence). V lost 9 bases, J lost 4 bases, and 16 bases lay in between. CDR3 length equals 13 residues. Here the CDR3 reads CASGNEVGYEQYF. CDR3 DNA sequence: TGTGCCAGTGGTAACGAGGTGGGTTACGAGCAGTACTTC.

This chain joins TRBV5-6 and TRBJ2-7; no definite D call. CDR1 and CDR2 from the germline V gene are SGHDT and YYEEEE. CDR3 length equals 14 residues. V shed 5 bases and J shed 4 bases, with 16 bases lying between them. The DNA for the CDR3 is TGTGCCAGCAGTCGTACACCTATGAAGTACGAGCAGTACTTC. Its translation is CASSRTPMKYEQYF.

The rearrangement uses TRBV7-3 and TRBJ2-2, with D unclear. The CDR3 runs 13 residues. Deletions cut 1 base from V and 5 bases from J, with 5 bases between. Germline assignment: CDR1 SGHTA and CDR2 FQGTGA. CDR3 loop: CASSLRDTGELFF. CDR3 coding DNA: TGTGCCAGCAGCTTAAGGGATACCGGGGAGCTGTTTTTT.

The sample holds many counts of this clonotype. J is TRBJ2-3 and V is TRBV6-6, with D possibly matching TRBD1 (5 bases). From germline, CDR1 is MNHNY and CDR2 SVGAGI (reference sequence). The CDR3 runs 14 residues. V lost 4 bases, J lost 6 bases, and 14 bases lay in between. CDR3 protein: CASSLGQGGDTQYF. CDR3 coding DNA: TGTGCCAGCAGTTTAGGGCAGGGTGGGGATACGCAGTATTTT.

This clonotype was recorded at least ten times. The rearrangement joins TRBV7-9 to TRBJ2-5, with D perhaps being TRBD1 or TRBD2 (5 bases each). The CDR3 runs 16 residues. V was clipped by 1 base and J by 10 bases, with 22 bases between them. Germline CDR1 SEHNR, CDR2 FQNEAQ (reference sequence). The CDR3 region is CASSLGVSYSRGDQYF. The CDR3 DNA is TGTGCCAGCAGCTTAGGGGTGTCCTACTCCCGAGGGGACCAGTACTTC.

V gene TRBV7-2 combines with J gene TRBJ2-3; TRBD2 might be the D (5 bases). Trimming removed 3 bases from V and 5 bases from J, with 12 bases in between. Looked up from germline, CDR1 is SGHTA and CDR2 is FQGNSA. The CDR3 consists of 14 residues. The CDR3 DNA reads TGTGCCAGCAGCTTGTATCTAGCTGTAGATACGCAGTATTTT. Its translation is CASSLYLAVDTQYF.

This clonotype showed up just a few times. The J gene is TRBJ1-1, the V gene TRBV24-1, with 9 bases that match TRBD1. Germline CDR1 KGHDR, CDR2 SFDVKD. This CDR3 comprises 15 residues. The trim removed 4 bases at V and 8 bases at J, leaving 10 bases unmatched. The CDR3 spells CATSEGGQGRSEAFF. The CDR3 bases are TGTGCCACCAGTGAGGGGGGACAGGGCCGCTCAGAAGCTTTCTTT.

The genes are TRBV3-1 and TRBJ2-7; D ambiguous. Germline values: CDR1 LGHDT, CDR2 YNNKEL (reference sequence). The length of the CDR3 is 14 residues. V was clipped by 3 bases and J by 0 bases, with 9 bases between them. CDR3 nucleotides: TGTGCCAGCAGCCAGAACGAAGGCTCCTACGAGCAGTACTTC. Protein: CASSQNEGSYEQYF.

In this sample, this clonotype turned up a few times. The rearrangement links TRBV18 to TRBJ2-5; D is undetermined. Germline V gene data show CDR1 as KGHSH and CDR2 as LQKENI. The CDR3 spans 13 residues. The germline V and J ends were trimmed by 2 bases and 2 bases, with 6 bases remaining between them. The CDR3: CASSPGVQETQYF. In DNA form, the CDR3 reads TGTGCCAGCTCACCAGGAGTACAAGAGACCCAGTACTTC.